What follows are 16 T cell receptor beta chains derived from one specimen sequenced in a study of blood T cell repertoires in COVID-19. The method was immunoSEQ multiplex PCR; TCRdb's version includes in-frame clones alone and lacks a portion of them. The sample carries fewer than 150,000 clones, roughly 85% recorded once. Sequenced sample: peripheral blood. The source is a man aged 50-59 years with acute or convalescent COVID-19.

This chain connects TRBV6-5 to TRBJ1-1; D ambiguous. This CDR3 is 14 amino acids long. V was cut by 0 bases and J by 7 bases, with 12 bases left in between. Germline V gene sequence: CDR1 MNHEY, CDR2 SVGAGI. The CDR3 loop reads CASSYSPPVGEAFF. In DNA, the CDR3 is TGTGCCAGCAGTTACTCCCCCCCGGTTGGTGAAGCTTTCTTT.

The CDR3 region is CASSFGRQAYEQYF. The CDR3 DNA reads TGTGCCAGCAGCTTTGGACGACAGGCCTACGAGCAGTACTTC. The chain is built from TRBV5-4 and TRBJ2-7; perhaps TRBD1 as D (6 bases). The germline CDR1 and CDR2 sequences are SGHNT and YYREEE (reference sequence). V was pared by 2 bases and J by 2 bases, with 11 bases between. The CDR3 runs 14 residues.

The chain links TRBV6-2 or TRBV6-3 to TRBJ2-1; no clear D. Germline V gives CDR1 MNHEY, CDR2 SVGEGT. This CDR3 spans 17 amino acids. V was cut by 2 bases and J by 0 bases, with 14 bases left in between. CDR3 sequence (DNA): TGTGCCAGCAGTTACCGGCCCGGCGGAAGCTCCTACAATGAGCAGTTCTTC. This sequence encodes CASSYRPGGSSYNEQFF.

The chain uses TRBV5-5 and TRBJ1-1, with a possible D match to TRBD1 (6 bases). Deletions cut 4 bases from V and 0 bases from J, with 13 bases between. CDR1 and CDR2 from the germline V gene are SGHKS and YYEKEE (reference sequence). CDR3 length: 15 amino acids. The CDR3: CASSGRGDMNTEAFF. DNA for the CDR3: TGTGCCAGCAGCGGCAGGGGCGACATGAACACTGAAGCTTTCTTT.

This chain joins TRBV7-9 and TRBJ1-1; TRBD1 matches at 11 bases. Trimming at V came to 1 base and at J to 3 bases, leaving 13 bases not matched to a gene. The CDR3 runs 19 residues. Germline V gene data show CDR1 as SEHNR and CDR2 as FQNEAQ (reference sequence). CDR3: CASSLVWFGQGAGDTEAFF. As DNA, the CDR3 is TGTGCCAGCAGCTTAGTTTGGTTTGGACAGGGGGCAGGGGACACTGAAGCTTTCTTT.

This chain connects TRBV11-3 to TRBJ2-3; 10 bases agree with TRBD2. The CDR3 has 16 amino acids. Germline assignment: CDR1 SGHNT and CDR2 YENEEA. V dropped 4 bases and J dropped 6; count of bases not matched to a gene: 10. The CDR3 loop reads CASSSASGSFFDTQYF. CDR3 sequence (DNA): TGTGCCAGCAGCTCCGCTAGCGGGAGTTTTTTTGATACGCAGTATTTT.

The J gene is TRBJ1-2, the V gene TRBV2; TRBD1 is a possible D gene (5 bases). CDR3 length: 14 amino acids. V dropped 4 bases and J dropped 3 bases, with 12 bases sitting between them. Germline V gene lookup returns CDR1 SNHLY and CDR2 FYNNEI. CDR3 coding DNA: TGTGCCAGCAGTGTGCGGGGCGCGGACTATGGCTACACCTTC. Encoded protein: CASSVRGADYGYTF.

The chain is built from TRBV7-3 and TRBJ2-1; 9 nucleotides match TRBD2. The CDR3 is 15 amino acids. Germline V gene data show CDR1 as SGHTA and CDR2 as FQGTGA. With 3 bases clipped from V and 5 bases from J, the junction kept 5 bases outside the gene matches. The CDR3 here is CASSLQSGGHNEQFF. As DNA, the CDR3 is TGTGCCAGCAGCTTGCAAAGCGGGGGGCACAATGAGCAGTTCTTC.

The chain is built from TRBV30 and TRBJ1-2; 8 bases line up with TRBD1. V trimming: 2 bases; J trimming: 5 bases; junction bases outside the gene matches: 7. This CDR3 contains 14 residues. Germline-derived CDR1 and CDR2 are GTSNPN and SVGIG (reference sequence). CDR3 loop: CAWSPWTGWYGYTF. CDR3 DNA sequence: TGTGCCTGGAGTCCGTGGACAGGGTGGTATGGCTACACCTTC.

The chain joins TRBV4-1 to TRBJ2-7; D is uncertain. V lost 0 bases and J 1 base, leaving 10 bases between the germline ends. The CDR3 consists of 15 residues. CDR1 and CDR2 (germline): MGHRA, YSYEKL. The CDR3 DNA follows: TGCGCCAGCAGCCAAGAGGTGGCCGGGTCCTACGAGCAGTACTTC. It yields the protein CASSQEVAGSYEQYF.

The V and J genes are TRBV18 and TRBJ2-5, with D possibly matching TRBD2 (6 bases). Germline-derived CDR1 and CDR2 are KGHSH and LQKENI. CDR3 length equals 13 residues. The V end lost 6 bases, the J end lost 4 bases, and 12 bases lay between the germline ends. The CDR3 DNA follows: TGTGCCAGCTCCCCGGGACTGGGAGAGACCCAGTACTTC. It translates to CASSPGLGETQYF.

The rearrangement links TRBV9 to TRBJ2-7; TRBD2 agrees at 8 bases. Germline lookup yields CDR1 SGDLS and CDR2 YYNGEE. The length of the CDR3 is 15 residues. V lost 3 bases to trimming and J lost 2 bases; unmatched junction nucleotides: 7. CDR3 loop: CASSATSGKTYEQYF. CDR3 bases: TGTGCCAGCAGCGCAACTAGCGGCAAAACCTACGAGCAGTACTTC.

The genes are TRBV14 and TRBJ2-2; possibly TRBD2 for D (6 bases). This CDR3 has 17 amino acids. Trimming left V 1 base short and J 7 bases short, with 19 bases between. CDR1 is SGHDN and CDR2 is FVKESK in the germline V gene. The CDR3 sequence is CASSQARRGPQGGELFF. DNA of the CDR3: TGTGCCAGCAGCCAAGCTAGGCGGGGACCACAAGGCGGGGAGCTGTTTTTT.

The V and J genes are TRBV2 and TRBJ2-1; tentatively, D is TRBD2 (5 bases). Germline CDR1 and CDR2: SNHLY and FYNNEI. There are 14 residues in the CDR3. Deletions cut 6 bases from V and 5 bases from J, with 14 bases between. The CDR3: CASRVLSGNNEQFF. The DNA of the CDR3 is TGTGCCAGCAGGGTCCTTTCGGGGAACAATGAGCAGTTCTTC.

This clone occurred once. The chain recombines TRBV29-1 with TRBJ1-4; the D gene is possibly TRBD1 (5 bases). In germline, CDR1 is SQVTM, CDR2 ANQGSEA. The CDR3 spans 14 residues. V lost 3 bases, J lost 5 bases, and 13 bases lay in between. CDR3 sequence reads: CSVDERGRNEKLFF. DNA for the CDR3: TGCAGCGTTGATGAAAGGGGCAGGAATGAAAAACTGTTTTTT.

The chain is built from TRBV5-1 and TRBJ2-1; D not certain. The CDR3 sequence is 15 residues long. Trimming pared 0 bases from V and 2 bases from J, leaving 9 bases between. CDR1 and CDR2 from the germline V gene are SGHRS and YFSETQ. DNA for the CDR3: TGCGCCAGCAGCTTGGAGGTTGGGCCCTACAATGAGCAGTTCTTC. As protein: CASSLEVGPYNEQFF.